The clone carrying this T cell receptor beta chain showed up many times. Its antigen is undetermined. This record comes from a study of T cells in Graves' hyperthyroidism and ophthalmopathy. About the study: Before any treatment, at initial diagnosis, peripheral blood was collected.

No ophthalmopathy progression within 18 months constituted stable Graves' hyperthyroidism. Amplification of TCR beta CDR3 regions used RNA as the template. TCR CDR3 underwent first-round RT-PCR with the HTBI primer set. TCRdb called the multiplex PCR reads again in MiXCR, with one record for every CDR3 protein. The sample lists some 400,000 distinct CDR3 sequences, about 20% seen once, with about 3.7% in the top ten. Study conclusions and caveats: Most thyroid clonotypes expanded above 0.001 were also detected in blood.

CDR3 length equals 13 residues. The V and J ends lost 5 bases and 7 bases respectively, with 14 bases between them. CDR1 and CDR2 from the germline V gene are SGHAT and FQNNGV. The clonotype was recovered from a woman under 30 with Graves' hyperthyroidism. Sequenced sample: blood. The chain uses TRBV11-2 and TRBJ1-1; unclear D gene. The CDR3 reads CASSRLEWNEAFF. The CDR3, as DNA: TGTGCCAGCAGCCGGTTAGAGTGGAATGAAGCTTTCTTT. Full variable domain (remainder filled in from reference TRBV11-2 and TRBJ1-1): EAGVAQSPRYKIIEKRQSVAFWCNPISGHATLYWYQQILGQGPKLLIQFQNNGVVDDSQLPKDRFSAERLKGVDSTLKIQPAKLEDSAVYLCASSRLEWNEAFFGQGTRLTVV.